This is a list of T cell receptor beta chains from one sample in a study of blood T cell repertoires in COVID-19. Here immunoSEQ multiplex PCR was the method, and the copy in TCRdb shows in-frame clones only, minus some. Of about 140,000 clones in the sample, under 90% were seen once. Sequenced sample: PBMCs or T cells enriched from blood (not recorded which). Receptor source: a woman aged 18-29 years who had been exposed to COVID-19. The conserved cysteine and the conserved F or W are not part of the CDR3 here.

>TRBV9|TRBJ1-1
ASSVTGQGGTEAF
>TRBV4-2|TRBJ2-7
ASTAKGDGEQY
>TRBV27|TRBJ1-6
ASSFGAWANSPLH
>TRBV5-1|TRBJ2-1
ASRAITGPSYNEQF
>TRBV15|TRBJ2-1
ATSRRQGSYNEQF
>TRBV14|TRBJ2-7
ASSQGAYPSYEQY
>TRBV24-1|TRBJ2-7
ATSEGSSGRSYEQY
>TRBV29-1|TRBJ2-1
SVGTTLGNEQF
>TRBV30|TRBJ1-2
AWSYTGGSNGYT
>TRBV7-3|TRBJ2-1
ASSYSGGPLYNEQF
>TRBV18|TRBJ2-7
ASGTGAYEQY
>TRBV2|TRBJ1-4
ASGQLTEKLF
>TRBV7-3|TRBJ2-1
ASSSTGGVYNEQF
>TRBV19|TRBJ1-3
ASTTTGASGNTIY
>TRBV19|TRBJ1-6
ASSIYGSSYNSPLH
>TRBV6-5|TRBJ1-1
ATGTGTEAF
>TRBV6-2/TRBV6-3|TRBJ2-7
ASSFGVGTYEQY
>TRBV7-8|TRBJ2-7
ASSRTGGYEQY
>TRBV5-1|TRBJ1-2
ASSLDAGAGLYT
>TRBV2|TRBJ1-6
ASRDRSSYNSPLH
>TRBV28|TRBJ1-2
AGQDGRNYGYT
>TRBV30|TRBJ2-3
AWRRGLAHTDTQY
>TRBV18|TRBJ1-2
ASSPRDRGQGYT
>TRBV4-3|TRBJ2-1
ASSRDRTAQF
>TRBV5-6|TRBJ2-7
ASSFTGNYEQY
>TRBV5-8|TRBJ1-2
ASSFLGQGNYGYT
>TRBV9|TRBJ2-7
ASSVPGEQY
>TRBV9|TRBJ2-4
ASSAGMSGRANIQY
>TRBV27|TRBJ1-1
ASSLGSTGDNTEAF
>TRBV4-2|TRBJ2-7
ASSGTSGYEQY
>TRBV19|TRBJ1-1
ASSRPGQGTEAF
>TRBV19|TRBJ2-7
ASSINGQGGYEQY
>TRBV7-9|TRBJ2-1
ASSWGTGPYNEQF
>TRBV9|TRBJ2-2
ASSVGGRTGELF
>TRBV6-1|TRBJ1-2
ASSEGYRPGGYT
>TRBV7-9|TRBJ2-7
ASSPPSGRAFYEQY
>TRBV28|TRBJ2-3
ASSSWGGTSTDTQY
>TRBV7-9|TRBJ1-1
ASSLRENEAF